The clone carrying this TCR beta chain has a handful of counts. Using its own MiXCR run on the 5' RACE reads, TCRdb lists one record per CDR3 protein. The table shows 230,000 or so distinct CDR3 sequences, with 18% occurring only once. These data originate in a study of CD8 T cells in ankylosing spondylitis. Germline assignment: CDR1 SNHLY and CDR2 FYNNEI. Trimming removed 3 bases from V and 5 bases from J, with 10 bases in between. The CDR3 totals 13 residues. This sequence joins TRBV2 and TRBJ2-5; a possible D gene is TRBD2 (5 bases). Sequenced material: blood, either unsorted or a sorted T cell fraction (not recorded which). This clonotype was obtained from a male donor with ankylosing spondylitis or in good health (not recorded which). This chain's CDR3 is CASSDEGEETQYF. The DNA for the CDR3 is TGTGCCAGCAGTGATGAGGGAGAGGAGACCCAGTACTTC.